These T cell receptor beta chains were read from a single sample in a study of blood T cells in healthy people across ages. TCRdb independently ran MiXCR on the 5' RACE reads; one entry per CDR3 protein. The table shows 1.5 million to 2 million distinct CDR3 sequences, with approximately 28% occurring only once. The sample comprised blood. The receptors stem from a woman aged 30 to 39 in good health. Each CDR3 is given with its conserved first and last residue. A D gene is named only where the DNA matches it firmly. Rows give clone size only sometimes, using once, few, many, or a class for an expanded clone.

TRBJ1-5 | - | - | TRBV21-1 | CASSKIGTGVNQPQHF | TGTGCCAGCAGCAAAATCGGGACAGGGGTCAATCAGCCCCAGCATTTT
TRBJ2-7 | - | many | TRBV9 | CASSVDATAYEQYF | TGTGCCAGCAGCGTAGACGCGACAGCCTACGAGCAGTACTTC
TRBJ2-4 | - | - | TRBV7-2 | CASSPDLAGIQYF | TGTGCCAGCAGCCCGGACCTGGCGGGCATTCAGTACTTC
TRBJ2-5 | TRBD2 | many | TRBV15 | CATSREGRGTQYF | TGTGCCACCAGCAGAGAGGGGAGGGGAACCCAGTACTTC
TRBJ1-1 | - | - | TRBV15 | CATSPWGGGANTEAFF | TGTGCCACCAGCCCCTGGGGCGGGGGGGCGAACACTGAAGCTTTCTTT
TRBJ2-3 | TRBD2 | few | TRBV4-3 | CASSQETAGGLPDTQYF | TGCGCCAGCAGCCAAGAGACAGCGGGAGGTCTCCCGGATACGCAGTATTTT
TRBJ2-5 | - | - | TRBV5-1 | CASSLGQTVGEQYF | TGCGCCAGCAGCTTGGGACAGACCGTTGGGGAGCAGTACTTC
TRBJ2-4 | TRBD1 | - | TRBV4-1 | CASSQRLPGQRQNKNIQYF | TGCGCCAGCAGCCAACGACTACCGGGACAGCGACAAAACAAAAACATTCAGTACTTC
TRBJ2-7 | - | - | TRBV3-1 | CASSQGLRDGCTF | TGTGCCAGCAGCCAAGGGTTGAGGGATGGCTGCACCTTC
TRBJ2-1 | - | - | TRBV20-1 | CSATNPGGSIYNEQFF | TGCAGTGCTACGAACCCTGGAGGTTCCATCTACAATGAGCAGTTCTTC
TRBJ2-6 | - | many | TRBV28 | CASRPTGIGANVLTF | TGTGCCAGCAGACCCACAGGGATCGGGGCCAACGTCCTGACTTTC
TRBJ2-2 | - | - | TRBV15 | CATSREGWVTGELFF | TGTGCCACCAGCAGAGAAGGGTGGGTCACCGGGGAGCTGTTTTTT
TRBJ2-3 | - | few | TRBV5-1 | CATGDITDTQYF | TGCGCCACCGGAGACATCACAGATACGCAGTATTTT
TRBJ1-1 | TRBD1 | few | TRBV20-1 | CSARDPGRGKTEAFF | TGCAGTGCTAGAGATCCAGGCAGGGGGAAGACTGAAGCTTTCTTT
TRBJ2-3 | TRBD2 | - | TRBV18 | CASSPLRNSGDTDTQYF | TGTGCCAGCTCACCACTGCGGAATAGCGGGGACACAGATACGCAGTATTTT
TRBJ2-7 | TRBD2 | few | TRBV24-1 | CAISGYGLARSYEQYF | TGTGCCATCAGTGGTTACGGACTAGCGCGGTCCTACGAGCAGTACTTC
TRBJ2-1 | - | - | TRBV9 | CASSVAEGYNEQFF | TGTGCCAGCAGCGTAGCCGAGGGGTACAATGAGCAGTTCTTC